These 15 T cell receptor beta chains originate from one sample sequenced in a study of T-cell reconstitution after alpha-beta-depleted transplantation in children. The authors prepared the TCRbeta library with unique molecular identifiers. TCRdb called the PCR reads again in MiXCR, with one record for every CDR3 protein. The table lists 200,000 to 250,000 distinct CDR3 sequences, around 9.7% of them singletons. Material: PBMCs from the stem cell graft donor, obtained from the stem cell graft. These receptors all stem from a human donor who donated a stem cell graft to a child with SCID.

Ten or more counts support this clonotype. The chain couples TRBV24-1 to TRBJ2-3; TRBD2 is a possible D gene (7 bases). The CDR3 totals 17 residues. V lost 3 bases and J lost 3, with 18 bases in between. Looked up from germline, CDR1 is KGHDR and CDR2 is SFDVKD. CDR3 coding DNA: TGTGCCACCAGTGATCCCCGAGGCAGGGGAGGGACAGATACGCAGTATTTT. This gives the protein CATSDPRGRGGTDTQYF.

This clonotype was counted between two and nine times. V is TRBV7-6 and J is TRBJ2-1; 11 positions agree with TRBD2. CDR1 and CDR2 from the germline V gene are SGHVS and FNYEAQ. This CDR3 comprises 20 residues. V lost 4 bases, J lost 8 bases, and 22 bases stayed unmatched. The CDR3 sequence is CASSSIPHRLAGLIRDEQFF. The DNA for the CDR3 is TGTGCCAGCAGCTCGATACCACACCGACTAGCGGGGTTGATTAGGGATGAGCAGTTCTTC.

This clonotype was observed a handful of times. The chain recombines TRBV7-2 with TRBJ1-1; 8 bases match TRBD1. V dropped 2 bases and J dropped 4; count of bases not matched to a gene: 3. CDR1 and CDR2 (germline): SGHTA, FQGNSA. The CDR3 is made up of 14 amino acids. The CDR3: CASSLQGASTEAFF. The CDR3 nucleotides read TGTGCCAGCAGCTTACAGGGGGCGAGCACTGAAGCTTTCTTT. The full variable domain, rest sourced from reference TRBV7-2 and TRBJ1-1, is GAGVSQSPSNKVTEKGKDVELRCDPISGHTALYWYRQSLGQGLEFLIYFQGNSAPDKSGLPSDRFSAERTGGSVSTLTIQRTQQEDSAVYLCASSLQGASTEAFFGQGTRLTVV.

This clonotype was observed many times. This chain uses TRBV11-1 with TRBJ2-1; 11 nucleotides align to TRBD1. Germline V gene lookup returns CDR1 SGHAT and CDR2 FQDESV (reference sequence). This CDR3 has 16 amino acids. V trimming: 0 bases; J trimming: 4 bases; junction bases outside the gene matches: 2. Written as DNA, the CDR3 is TGTGCCAGCAGCTTAGCGGGGGACAGGGGGTACAATGAGCAGTTCTTC. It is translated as CASSLAGDRGYNEQFF.

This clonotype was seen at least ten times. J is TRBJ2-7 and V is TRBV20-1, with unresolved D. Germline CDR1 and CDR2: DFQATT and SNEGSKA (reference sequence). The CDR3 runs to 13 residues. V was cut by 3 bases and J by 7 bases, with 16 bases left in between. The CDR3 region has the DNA TGCAGTGCTAGTTCCGACACCTCGGGTGAGCAGTACTTC. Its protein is CSASSDTSGEQYF.

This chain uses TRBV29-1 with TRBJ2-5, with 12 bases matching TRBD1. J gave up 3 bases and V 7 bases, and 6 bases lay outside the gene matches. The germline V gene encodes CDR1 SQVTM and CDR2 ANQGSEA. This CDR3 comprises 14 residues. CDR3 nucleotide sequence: TGCAGCGCCAGGGACAGGGGGCACGAAGAGACCCAGTACTTC. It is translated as CSARDRGHEETQYF. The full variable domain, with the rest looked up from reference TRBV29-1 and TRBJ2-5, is SAVISQKPSRDICQRGTSLTIQCQVDSQVTMMFWYRQQPGQSLTLIATANQGSEATYESGFVIDKFPISRPNLTFSTLTVSNMSPEDSSIYLCSARDRGHEETQYFGPGTRLLVL.

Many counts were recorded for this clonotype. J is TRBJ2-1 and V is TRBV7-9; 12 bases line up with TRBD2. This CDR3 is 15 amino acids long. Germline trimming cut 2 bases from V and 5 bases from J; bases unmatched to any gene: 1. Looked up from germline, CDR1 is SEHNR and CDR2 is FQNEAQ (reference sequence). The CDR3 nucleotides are TGTGCCAGCAGCTTACCTAGCGGGGGGGACAATGAGCAGTTCTTC. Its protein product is CASSLPSGGDNEQFF. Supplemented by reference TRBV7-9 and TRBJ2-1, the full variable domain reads DTGVSQNPRHKITKRGQNVTFRCDPISEHNRLYWYRQTLGQGPEFLTYFQNEAQLEKSRLLSDRFSAERPKGSFSTLEIQRTEQGDSAMYLCASSLPSGGDNEQFFGPGTRLTVL.

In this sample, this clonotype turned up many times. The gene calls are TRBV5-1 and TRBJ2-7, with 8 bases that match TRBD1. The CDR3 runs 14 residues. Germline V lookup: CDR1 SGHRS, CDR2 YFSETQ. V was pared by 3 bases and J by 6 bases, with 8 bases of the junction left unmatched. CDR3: CASSSDRVHREQYF. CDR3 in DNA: TGCGCCAGCAGCTCGGACAGGGTCCATCGCGAGCAGTACTTC.

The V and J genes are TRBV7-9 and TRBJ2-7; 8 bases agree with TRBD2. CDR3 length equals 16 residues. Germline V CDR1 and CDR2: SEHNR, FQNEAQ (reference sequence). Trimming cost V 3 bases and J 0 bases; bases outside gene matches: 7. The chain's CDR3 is CASSLVGAGDSYEQYF. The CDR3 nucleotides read TGTGCCAGCAGCTTGGTGGGAGCGGGGGACTCCTACGAGCAGTACTTC.

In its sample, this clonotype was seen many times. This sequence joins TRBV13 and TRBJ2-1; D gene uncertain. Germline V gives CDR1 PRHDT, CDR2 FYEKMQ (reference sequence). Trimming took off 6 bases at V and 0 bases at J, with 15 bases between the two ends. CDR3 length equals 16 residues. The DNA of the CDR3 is TGTGCCAGCAGGCTGCAAGGGCTTAGCTCCTACAATGAGCAGTTCTTC. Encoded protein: CASRLQGLSSYNEQFF.

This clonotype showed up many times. The CDR3 DNA reads TGTGCCAGCAGGAGGGTCTGGGGGGGGGTGACCGGGGAGCTGTTTTTT. This gives the protein CASRRVWGGVTGELFF. This chain uses TRBV25-1 with TRBJ2-2; 7 bases agree with TRBD2. From germline, CDR1 is MGHDK and CDR2 SYGVNS. The CDR3 extends over 16 amino acids. The junction had 12 bases not matched to a gene; V was cut back by 6 bases and J by 5 bases.

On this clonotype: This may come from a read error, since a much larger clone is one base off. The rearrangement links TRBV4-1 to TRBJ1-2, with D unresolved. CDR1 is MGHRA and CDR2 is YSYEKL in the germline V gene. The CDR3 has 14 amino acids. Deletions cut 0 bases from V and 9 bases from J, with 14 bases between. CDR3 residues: CASSQDRMADSYTF. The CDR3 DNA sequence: TGCGCCAGCAGCCAAGATAGGATGGCAGATAGCTACACCTTC.

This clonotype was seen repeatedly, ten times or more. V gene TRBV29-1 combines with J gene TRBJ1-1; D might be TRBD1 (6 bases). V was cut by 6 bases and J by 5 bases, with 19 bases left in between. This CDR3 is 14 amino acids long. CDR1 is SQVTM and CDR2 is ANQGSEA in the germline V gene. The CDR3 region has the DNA TGCAGCGTCGCGCGACAGGACATGAGGACTGAAGCTTTCTTT. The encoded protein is CSVARQDMRTEAFF.

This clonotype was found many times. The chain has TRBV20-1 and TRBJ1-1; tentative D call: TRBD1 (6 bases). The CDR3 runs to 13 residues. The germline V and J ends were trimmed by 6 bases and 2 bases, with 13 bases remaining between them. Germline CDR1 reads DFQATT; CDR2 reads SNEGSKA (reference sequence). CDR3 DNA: TGCAGTGCAAAGGGGGGGAGTAACACTGAAGCTTTCTTT. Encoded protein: CSAKGGSNTEAFF.

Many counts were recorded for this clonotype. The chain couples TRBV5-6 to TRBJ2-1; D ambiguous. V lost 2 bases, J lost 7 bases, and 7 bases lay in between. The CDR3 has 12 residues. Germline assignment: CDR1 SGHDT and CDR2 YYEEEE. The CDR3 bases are TGTGCCAGCAGCTTCAGCAGGAATGAGCAGTTCTTC. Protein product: CASSFSRNEQFF.